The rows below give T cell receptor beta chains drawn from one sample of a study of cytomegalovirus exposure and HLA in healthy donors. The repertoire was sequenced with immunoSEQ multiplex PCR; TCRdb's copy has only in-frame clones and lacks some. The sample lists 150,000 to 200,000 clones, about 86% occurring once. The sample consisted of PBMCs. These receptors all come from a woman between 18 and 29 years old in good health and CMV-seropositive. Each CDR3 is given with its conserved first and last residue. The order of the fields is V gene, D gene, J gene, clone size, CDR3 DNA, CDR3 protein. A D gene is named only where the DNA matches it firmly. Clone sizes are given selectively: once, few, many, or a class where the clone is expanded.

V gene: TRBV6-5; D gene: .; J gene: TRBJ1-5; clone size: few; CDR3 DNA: TGTGCCAGCAGTTACGGAACCGGGACACAGCCCCAGCATTTT; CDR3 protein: CASSYGTGTQPQHF
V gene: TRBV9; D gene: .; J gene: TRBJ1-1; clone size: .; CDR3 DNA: TGTGCCAGCACCCGACAGCCCCGGTTGAACACTGAAGCTTTCTTT; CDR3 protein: CASTRQPRLNTEAFF
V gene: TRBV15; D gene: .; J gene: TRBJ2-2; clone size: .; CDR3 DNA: TGTGCCACCAGCAGTCACCGGGAGCTAACCGGGGAGCTGTTTTTT; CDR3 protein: CATSSHRELTGELFF
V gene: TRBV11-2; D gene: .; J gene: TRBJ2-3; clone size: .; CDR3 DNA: TGTGCCAGCAGCTTTTCACGGGACACAGATACGCAGTATTTT; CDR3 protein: CASSFSRDTDTQYF
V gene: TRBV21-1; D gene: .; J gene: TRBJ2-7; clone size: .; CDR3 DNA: TGTGCCAGCAGCAAAAAAAGCCCTGCGGACAGGGAAGGCAACGAGCAGTACTTC; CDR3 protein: CASSKKSPADREGNEQYF
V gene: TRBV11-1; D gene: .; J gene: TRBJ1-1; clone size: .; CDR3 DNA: TGTGCCAGCAGCTCCCGCGGTAGGTTTCAAACCGAAGCTTTCTTT; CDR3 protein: CASSSRGRFQTEAFF
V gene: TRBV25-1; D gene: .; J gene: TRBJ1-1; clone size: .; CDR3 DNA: TGTGCCAGCAGTGGGGGCTGGGCAGGGAACACTGAAGCTTTCTTT; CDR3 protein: CASSGGWAGNTEAFF
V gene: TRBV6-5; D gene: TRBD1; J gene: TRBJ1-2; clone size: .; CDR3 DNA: TGTGCCAGCCAGGGGGGATTTGATGGCTACACCTTC; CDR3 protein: CASQGGFDGYTF
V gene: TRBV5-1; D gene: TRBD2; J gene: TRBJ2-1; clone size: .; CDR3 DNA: TGCGCCAGCAGCCCGGGAGGGAATGAGCAGTTCTTC; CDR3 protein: CASSPGGNEQFF
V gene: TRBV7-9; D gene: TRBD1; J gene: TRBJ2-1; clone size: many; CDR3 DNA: TGTGCCAGCAGCTTGACAGGGGGCCCCAATGAGCAGTTCTTC; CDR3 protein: CASSLTGGPNEQFF
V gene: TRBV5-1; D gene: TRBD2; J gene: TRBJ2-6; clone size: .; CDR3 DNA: TGCGCCAGCAGCGGAACTAGCGGGGGGCCAACCCTCATCTCTGGGGCCAACGTCCTGACTTTC; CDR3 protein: CASSGTSGGPTLISGANVLTF
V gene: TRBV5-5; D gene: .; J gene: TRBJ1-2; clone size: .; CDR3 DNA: TGTGCCAGCAGCAAAGACAGGGGCTACACCTTC; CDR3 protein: CASSKDRGYTF
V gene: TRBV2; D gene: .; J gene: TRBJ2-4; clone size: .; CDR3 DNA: TGTGCCAGCGGGGGAGGACAGGTCGGGGGCATTCAGTACTTC; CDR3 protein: CASGGGQVGGIQYF
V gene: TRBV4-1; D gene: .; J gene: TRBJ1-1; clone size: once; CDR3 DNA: TGCGCCAGCAGCCAAGCACAGAAGAACACTGAAGCTTTCTTT; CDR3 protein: CASSQAQKNTEAFF
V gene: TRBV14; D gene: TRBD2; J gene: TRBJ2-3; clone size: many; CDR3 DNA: TGTGCCAGCAGCCAGGGACTAGTGGGCACAGATACGCAGTATTTT; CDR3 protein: CASSQGLVGTDTQYF
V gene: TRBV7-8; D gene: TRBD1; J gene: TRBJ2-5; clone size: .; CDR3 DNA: TGTGCCAGCAGCCAGCCGAACAGGGGAGAGACCCAGTACTTC; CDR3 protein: CASSQPNRGETQYF
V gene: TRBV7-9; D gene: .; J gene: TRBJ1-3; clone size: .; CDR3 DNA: TGTGCCAGCAGCTTATCAGGGGTTGGAAACACCATATATTTT; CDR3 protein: CASSLSGVGNTIYF
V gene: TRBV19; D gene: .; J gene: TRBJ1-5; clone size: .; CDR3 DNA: TGTGCCAGTAGTACGATGTCGGGGGGTAGCAATCAGCCCCAGCATTTT; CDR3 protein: CASSTMSGGSNQPQHF
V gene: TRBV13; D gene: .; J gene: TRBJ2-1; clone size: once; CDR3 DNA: TGTGCCAGCAAGGCAGCGGGCGATGAGCAGTTCTTC; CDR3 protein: CASKAAGDEQFF
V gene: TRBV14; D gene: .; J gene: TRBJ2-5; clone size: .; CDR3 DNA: TGTGCCAGCAGCTCATCGGTCGTCCGGGGTTGGGGGACCCAGTACTTC; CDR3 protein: CASSSSVVRGWGTQYF
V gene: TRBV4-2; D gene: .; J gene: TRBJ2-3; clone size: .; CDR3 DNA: TGTGCCAGCAGCCAAGTCGCTGAGGGCACAGATACGCAGTATTTT; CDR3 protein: CASSQVAEGTDTQYF
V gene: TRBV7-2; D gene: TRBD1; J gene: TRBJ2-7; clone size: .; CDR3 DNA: TGTGCCAGCAGCTTATTCCCGGGACAGGGCCACGAGCAGTACTTC; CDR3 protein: CASSLFPGQGHEQYF
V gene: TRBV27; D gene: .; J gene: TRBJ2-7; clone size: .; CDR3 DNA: TGTGCCAGCAGTCCCGACAGGTTGAACTACGAGCAGTACTTC; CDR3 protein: CASSPDRLNYEQYF
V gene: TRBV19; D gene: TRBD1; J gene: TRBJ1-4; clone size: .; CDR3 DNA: TGTGCCAGTAGTGTTGGACAGGGAGTAAGTGGTGAAAAACTGTTTTTT; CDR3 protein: CASSVGQGVSGEKLFF
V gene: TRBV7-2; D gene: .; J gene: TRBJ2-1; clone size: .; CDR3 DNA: TGTGCCAGCAGTCTTCAGGGCCTTTCCTACAATGAGCAGTTCTTC; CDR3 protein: CASSLQGLSYNEQFF
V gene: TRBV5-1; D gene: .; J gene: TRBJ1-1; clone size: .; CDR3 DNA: TGCGCCAGCAGCTTAACGTACCGGGTTGAAGCTTTCTTT; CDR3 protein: CASSLTYRVEAFF
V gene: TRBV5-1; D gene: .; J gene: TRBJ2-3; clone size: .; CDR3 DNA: TGCGCCAGCAAGTTTCAGGGGGGACCGCCGTACACAGATACGCAGTATTTT; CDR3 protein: CASKFQGGPPYTDTQYF
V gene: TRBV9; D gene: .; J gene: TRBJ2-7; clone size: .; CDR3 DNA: TGTGCCAGCAGCGTAGGGCGGGGGCGTATTGAGCAGTACTTC; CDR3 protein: CASSVGRGRIEQYF
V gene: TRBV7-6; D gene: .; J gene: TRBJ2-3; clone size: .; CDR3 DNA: TGTGCCAGCAGCCGAGGACAGTTGACGCAGTATTTT; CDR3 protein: CASSRGQLTQYF
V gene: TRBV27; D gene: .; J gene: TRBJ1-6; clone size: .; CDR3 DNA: TGTGCCAGCAGTTTTCTCCCCAGCTCCTATAATTCACCCCTCCACTTT; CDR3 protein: CASSFLPSSYNSPLHF
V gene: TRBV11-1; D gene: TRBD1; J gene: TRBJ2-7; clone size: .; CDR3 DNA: TGTGCCAGCAGCCGGGACAGATCAACCTACGAGCAGTACTTC; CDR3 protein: CASSRDRSTYEQYF
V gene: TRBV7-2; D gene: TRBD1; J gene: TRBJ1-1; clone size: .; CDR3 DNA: TGTGCCAGCAGCTTAGTAACAGGGGGCAGGAACACTGAAGCTTTCTTT; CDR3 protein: CASSLVTGGRNTEAFF
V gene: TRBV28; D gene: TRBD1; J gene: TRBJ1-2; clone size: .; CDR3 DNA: TGTGCCAGCAGCATGACAGGGGCTAACTATGGCTACACCTTC; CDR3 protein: CASSMTGANYGYTF
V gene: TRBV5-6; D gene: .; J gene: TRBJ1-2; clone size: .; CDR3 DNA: TGTGCCAGCAGCCGAGTCGGCCGGACGGGAGGCTACACCTTC; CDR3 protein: CASSRVGRTGGYTF
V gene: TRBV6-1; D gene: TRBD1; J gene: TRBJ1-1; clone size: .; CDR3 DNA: TGTGCCAGCAGCTCGACAGGGTTGGGCACTGAAGCTTTCTTT; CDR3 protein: CASSSTGLGTEAFF
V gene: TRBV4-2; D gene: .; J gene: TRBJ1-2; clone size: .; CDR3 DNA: TGTGCCAGCAGCCAAACCGGACAACCGGGTGGCTACACCTTC; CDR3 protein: CASSQTGQPGGYTF
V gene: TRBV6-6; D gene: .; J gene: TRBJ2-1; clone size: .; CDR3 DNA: TGTGCCAGCAGGTCTAGCTACAATGAGCAGTTCTTC; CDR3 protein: CASRSSYNEQFF
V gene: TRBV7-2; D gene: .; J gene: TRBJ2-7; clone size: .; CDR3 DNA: TGTGCCAGCAGCGCCTCGGGCGGGGAGTCCTACGAGCAGTACTTC; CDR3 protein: CASSASGGESYEQYF
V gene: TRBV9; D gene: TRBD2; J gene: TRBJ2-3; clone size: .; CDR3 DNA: TGTGCCAGCAGCTCTAGCGGGGGGAGCACAGATACGCAGTATTTT; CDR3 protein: CASSSSGGSTDTQYF
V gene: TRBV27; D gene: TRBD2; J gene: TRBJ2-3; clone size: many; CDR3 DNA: TGTGCCAGCAGTACCGCTAGCGGGGCCGACACAGATACGCAGTATTTT; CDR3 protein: CASSTASGADTDTQYF
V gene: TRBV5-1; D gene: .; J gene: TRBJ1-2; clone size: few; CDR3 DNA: TGCGCCAGCAGCCCCGGAGTCAGCGAGGCGAACGGCTACACCTTC; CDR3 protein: CASSPGVSEANGYTF
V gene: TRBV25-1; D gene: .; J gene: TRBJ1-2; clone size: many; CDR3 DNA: TGTGCCAGCAGTTTCCAGGGGTTGGGGGGCTACACCTTC; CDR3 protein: CASSFQGLGGYTF